The 32 T cell receptor beta chains given below trace back to one sample, sequenced in a study of shared T cell receptors in the human thymus. Here immunoSEQ multiplex PCR was the method, and the copy in TCRdb shows in-frame clones only, minus some. The data hold some 700,000 clones, with roughly 90% observed a single time. The data also belong to a second study, concerning human thymus T cells.

Sequencing was performed on thymocytes. These receptor sequences come from a boy less than two years old with a congenital heart defect.

This chain joins TRBV15 and TRBJ2-5; D perhaps matches TRBD1 (6 bases). CDR3 length: 16 amino acids. V lost 0 bases, J lost 3 bases, and 14 bases lay in between. The germline gives CDR1 LNHNV, CDR2 YYDKDF (reference sequence). The CDR3: CATSRDPRAGEETQYF. CDR3 coding DNA: TGTGCCACCAGCAGAGACCCTCGTGCAGGGGAAGAGACCCAGTACTTC. The entire variable domain, with the rest obtained from reference TRBV15 and TRBJ2-5, is as follows: DAMVIQNPRYQVTQFGKPVTLSCSQTLNHNVMYWYQQKSSQAPKLLFHYYDKDFNNEADTPDNFQSRRPNTSFCFLDIRSPGLGDTAMYLCATSRDPRAGEETQYFGPGTRLLVL.

This chain joins TRBV18 and TRBJ1-3, with 8 bases aligning to TRBD1. Germline CDR1 is KGHSH and CDR2 is LQKENI. The CDR3 is made up of 15 amino acids. J was trimmed by 0 bases and V by 5 bases; bases with no gene match: 3. The CDR3 region is CASSTGTGSGNTIYF. The CDR3 nucleotides read TGTGCCAGCTCAACCGGGACAGGCTCTGGAAACACCATATATTTT.

The chain recombines TRBV5-1 with TRBJ1-5; TRBD1 might be the D (6 bases). Trimming stripped 2 bases from V and 2 bases from J, with 8 bases between. This CDR3 spans 14 amino acids. Germline V gene lookup returns CDR1 SGHRS and CDR2 YFSETQ. The CDR3 coding sequence is TGCGCCAGCAGCTTTTCAGGGGGCAATCAGCCCCAGCATTTT. It specifies CASSFSGGNQPQHF.

This clone has just one count. V and J are TRBV25-1 and TRBJ2-1; TRBD1 might be the D (5 bases). The germline V and J ends were trimmed by 0 bases and 10 bases, with 10 bases remaining between them. Germline-derived CDR1 and CDR2 are MGHDK and SYGVNS. This CDR3 has 13 residues. The CDR3 DNA reads as TGTGCCAGCAGTGAATACAGGGTAACAGAGCAGTTCTTC. Its protein is CASSEYRVTEQFF.

This chain joins TRBV4-2 and TRBJ2-2; weak D call: TRBD2 (6 bases). The CDR3 sequence is 15 residues long. The V end was cut by 1 base, the J end by 1 base, with 7 bases between. Germline CDR1 LGHNA, CDR2 YNFKEQ. DNA of the CDR3: TGTGCCAGCAGCCAAGGGGGAGGGAACACCGGGGAGCTGTTTTTT. Translated: CASSQGGGNTGELFF.

The rearrangement links TRBV19 to TRBJ2-1; 11 bases fit TRBD2. CDR1 and CDR2 from the germline V gene are LNHDA and SQIVND (reference sequence). Trimming removed 3 bases from V and 7 bases from J; junction bases left unmatched: 11. The CDR3 covers 17 residues. The CDR3 here is CASSMPPRTSGGNEQFF. DNA of the CDR3: TGTGCCAGTAGTATGCCCCCCCGAACTAGCGGGGGAAATGAGCAGTTCTTC.

The rearrangement uses TRBV28 and TRBJ2-7, with TRBD2 as a possible D gene (5 bases). This CDR3 has 14 residues. CDR1 and CDR2 (germline): MDHEN, SYDVKM. The V gene lost 6 bases and the J gene lost 5 bases, with 17 bases spanning the gap. CDR3 loop: CASRPRGNRNEQYF. As DNA, the CDR3 is TGTGCCAGCAGACCGAGAGGGAACAGAAACGAGCAGTACTTC.

This chain joins TRBV4-3 and TRBJ1-4; D is perhaps TRBD1 (6 bases). This CDR3 is built from 21 residues. Germline CDR1 and CDR2: LGHNA and YSLEER. V was clipped by 0 bases and J by 0 bases, with 23 bases between them. The CDR3 reads CASSQEGPPGHPVATNEKLFF. CDR3 coding DNA: TGCGCCAGCAGCCAAGAAGGACCGCCGGGACATCCAGTAGCAACTAATGAAAAACTGTTTTTT.

This clone was counted a few times. V is TRBV18 and J is TRBJ2-6; 9 bases fit TRBD2. The CDR3 totals 19 residues. CDR1 is KGHSH, CDR2 LQKENI, per germline. Germline trimming cut 3 bases from V and 0 bases from J; bases unmatched to any gene: 9. CDR3 sequence: CASSPPASGTSSGANVLTF. The CDR3 nucleotides are TGTGCCAGCTCACCGCCGGCTAGCGGGACAAGCTCTGGGGCCAACGTCCTGACTTTC.

This chain connects TRBV2 to TRBJ2-3; 11 bases are shared with TRBD2. V was clipped by 4 bases and J by 5 bases; unmatched bases: 5. CDR3 size: 15 residues. Germline V lookup: CDR1 SNHLY, CDR2 FYNNEI. CDR3 sequence reads: CASSVSGRARDTQYF. For the CDR3, the DNA is TGTGCCAGCAGTGTTAGCGGGAGGGCCAGAGATACGCAGTATTTT.

The J gene is TRBJ2-7, the V gene TRBV25-1; 7 nucleotides line up with TRBD1. This CDR3 has 14 amino acids. Looked up from germline, CDR1 is MGHDK and CDR2 is SYGVNS. Trimming at V came to 4 bases and at J to 5 bases, leaving 8 bases not matched to a gene. The CDR3 loop is CASSGLTGSDEQYF. The CDR3 nucleotides are TGTGCCAGCAGTGGTCTGACAGGGTCGGACGAGCAGTACTTC.

Written as DNA, the CDR3 is TGTGCCAGCTCACCAGGGGAGGGACGCAATCAGCCCCAGCATTTT. Translated, it gives CASSPGEGRNQPQHF. J is TRBJ1-5 and V is TRBV18, with D tentatively TRBD1 (5 bases). Germline loops: CDR1 KGHSH, CDR2 LQKENI. This CDR3 has 15 residues. V lost 2 bases and J lost 2, with 10 bases in between.

Only one count was recorded for this clone. The CDR3 bases are TGCGCCAGCAGCCAAGTTGGGGCGGGAGGGAGAACAGATACGCAGTATTTT. Translating it yields CASSQVGAGGRTDTQYF. This sequence joins TRBV4-3 and TRBJ2-3; TRBD2 aligns across 9 bases. The CDR3 length is 17 residues. Looked up from germline, CDR1 is LGHNA and CDR2 is YSLEER. The J segment lost 3 bases and the V segment lost 1 base, leaving 8 bases of the junction unmatched.

The J gene is TRBJ2-7, the V gene TRBV7-2, with TRBD2 matching over 7 bases. V lost 7 bases and J lost 5; bases outside the gene matches: 11. Germline V gives CDR1 SGHTA, CDR2 FQGNSA. This CDR3 contains 14 residues. The chain's CDR3 is CASKPLGGSDEQYF. In DNA form, the CDR3 reads TGTGCCAGCAAACCCCTTGGCGGGAGTGACGAGCAGTACTTC.

This clone was detected a few times. V usage is TRBV15 and J usage is TRBJ1-1; D perhaps matches TRBD1 (6 bases). The germline gives CDR1 LNHNV, CDR2 YYDKDF (reference sequence). The CDR3 totals 12 residues. V was cut by 5 bases and J by 10 bases, with 14 bases left in between. The DNA of the CDR3 is TGTGCCACCAGCGGGGGCCTTAAGGTAGCTTTCTTT. As protein: CATSGGLKVAFF.

The chain links TRBV30 to TRBJ2-5; 9 bases line up with TRBD2. Germline CDR1 and CDR2: GTSNPN and SVGIG (reference sequence). The trim removed 4 bases at V and 2 bases at J, leaving 11 bases unmatched. The CDR3 runs 16 residues. As DNA, the CDR3 is TGTGCCTGGAACAGCCCCACGGCGGGAGGGCAAGAGACCCAGTACTTC. It yields the protein CAWNSPTAGGQETQYF.

The rearrangement uses TRBV30 and TRBJ2-7; 9 nucleotides agree with TRBD2. The CDR3 is 15 amino acids. The germline V gene has CDR1 GTSNPN and CDR2 SVGIG (reference sequence). V gave up 2 bases and J gave up 3 bases; unmatched junction bases: 8. The DNA for the CDR3 is TGTGCCTGGAGTTGGCTAGCGGGGCCGATCTACGAGCAGTACTTC. It translates to CAWSWLAGPIYEQYF.

The chain has TRBV30 and TRBJ2-2; the D gene is possibly TRBD2 (5 bases). The length of the CDR3 is 20 residues. V was trimmed by 0 bases and J by 3 bases, leaving 26 bases between them. Looked up from germline, CDR1 is GTSNPN and CDR2 is SVGIG (reference sequence). The CDR3 sequence is CAWSVPTLAGVADHTGELFF. CDR3 DNA sequence: TGTGCCTGGAGTGTACCAACTCTTGCCGGGGTTGCGGATCACACCGGGGAGCTGTTTTTT. Full variable domain (missing parts from reference TRBV30 and TRBJ2-2): SQTIHQWPATLVQPVGSPLSLECTVEGTSNPNLYWYRQAAGRGLQLLFYSVGIGQISSEVPQNLSASRPQDRQFILSSKKLLLSDSGFYLCAWSVPTLAGVADHTGELFFGEGSRLTVL.

The chain carries TRBV28 and TRBJ2-1; D may be TRBD2 (5 bases). V was cut by 3 bases and J by 4 bases, with 13 bases left in between. This CDR3 has 15 amino acids. CDR1 MDHEN and CDR2 SYDVKM come from the germline V gene. The CDR3 region has the DNA TGTGCCAGCAGTTTTAGGAGCGGAACGTACAATGAGCAGTTCTTC. Residues: CASSFRSGTYNEQFF.

The chain recombines TRBV18 with TRBJ1-2, with 7 bases lining up with TRBD1. Per the germline V gene, CDR1 is KGHSH and CDR2 is LQKENI. V dropped 3 bases and J dropped 7; count of bases not matched to a gene: 5. This CDR3 is 13 amino acids long. The CDR3 DNA is TGTGCCAGCTCACCCGGACAGGTAGGTGGCTACACCTTC. It translates to CASSPGQVGGYTF. The variable domain in full, with the rest retrieved from reference TRBV18 and TRBJ1-2, is NAGVMQNPRHLVRRRGQEARLRCSPMKGHSHVYWYRQLPEEGLKFMVYLQKENIIDESGMPKERFSAEFPKEGPSILRIQQVVRGDSAAYFCASSPGQVGGYTFGSGTRLTVV.

This chain connects TRBV2 to TRBJ2-2; weak D call: TRBD2 (5 bases). This CDR3 region has 15 residues. Germline-derived CDR1 and CDR2 are SNHLY and FYNNEI. Between the trimmed V and J ends, which lost 7 bases and 6 bases, there was a span of 18 bases. The CDR3 bases are TGTGCCAGCACCCGAGGGCCTTGCGAGGCCGGGGAGCTGTTTTTT. It codes for CASTRGPCEAGELFF.

The DNA for the CDR3 is TGTGCCAGCAGTGAACAGGCTAGCGGGAGGACAGATACGCAGTATTTT. Protein: CASSEQASGRTDTQYF. V is TRBV2 and J is TRBJ2-3; 11 positions agree with TRBD2. The V and J ends lost 2 bases and 3 bases, in that order; junction bases with no gene match: 4. The germline CDR1 and CDR2 sequences are SNHLY and FYNNEI. The CDR3 covers 16 residues.

This clone has a single count. The chain has TRBV6-1 and TRBJ2-7, with 11 nucleotides matching TRBD1. J gave up 2 bases and V 4 bases, and 7 bases lay outside the gene matches. CDR3 length: 16 amino acids. The germline V gene encodes CDR1 MNHNS and CDR2 SASEGT. CDR3 coding DNA: TGTGCCAGCAGTGCGGGATCGGGACAGGGGGCCTACGAGCAGTACTTC. Encoded protein: CASSAGSGQGAYEQYF.

V gene TRBV7-8 combines with J gene TRBJ2-1; 10 bases line up with TRBD2. After removal of 7 bases from V and 8 bases from J, the junction contained 11 bases not matched to a gene. This CDR3 is built from 15 residues. Germline CDR1 reads SGHVS; CDR2 reads FQNEAQ. The CDR3: CASTTGASGSYEQFF. The CDR3 nucleotides read TGTGCCAGCACCACGGGGGCTAGCGGGAGTTATGAGCAGTTCTTC.

This sequence joins TRBV7-7 and TRBJ2-5, with D perhaps matching TRBD2 (5 bases). V gave up 5 bases and J gave up 5 bases, with 18 bases separating them. The CDR3 is made up of 15 amino acids. CDR1 is SSHAT and CDR2 is FNYEAQ in the germline V gene (reference sequence). CDR3 nucleotides: TGTGCCAGCAGCGCGGACTCGACCCGCGGGGAGACCCAGTACTTC. Amino acids: CASSADSTRGETQYF.

J is TRBJ2-7 and V is TRBV6-1, with D tentatively TRBD1 (6 bases). The CDR3 totals 15 residues. Per germline, CDR1 MNHNS and CDR2 SASEGT. V was trimmed by 5 bases and J by 1 base, leaving 15 bases between them. The CDR3 DNA reads TGTGCCAGCAGTCTCGGGCGGACAGTTTCCTACGAGCAGTACTTC. Encoded protein: CASSLGRTVSYEQYF.

This chain links TRBV11-3 with TRBJ1-1; D perhaps matches TRBD1 (5 bases). The germline CDR1 and CDR2 sequences are SGHNT and YENEEA. This CDR3 is built from 16 residues. The V end lost 0 bases, the J end lost 1 base, and 12 bases lay between the germline ends. CDR3 in DNA: TGTGCCAGCAGCTTAGATAGGACAAGGGGGAACACTGAAGCTTTCTTT. Amino acids: CASSLDRTRGNTEAFF.

The CDR3 spells CASSLGSLLADLAYEQYF. As DNA, the CDR3 is TGCGCCAGCAGCTTGGGGTCCCTACTAGCGGACCTTGCCTACGAGCAGTACTTC. V and J are TRBV5-1 and TRBJ2-7, with 8 positions matching TRBD2. The CDR3 spans 18 residues. Germline V gene sequence: CDR1 SGHRS, CDR2 YFSETQ. The J segment lost 2 bases and the V segment lost 0 bases, leaving 13 bases of the junction unmatched.

V is TRBV7-2 and J is TRBJ2-2, with TRBD2 as a possible D gene (6 bases). V lost 5 bases and J 2 bases, leaving 15 bases between the germline ends. The CDR3 spans 16 residues. Per germline, CDR1 SGHTA and CDR2 FQGNSA. The CDR3 reads CASSDRGTLNTGELFF. The CDR3 DNA follows: TGTGCCAGCAGCGACCGGGGGACTCTAAACACCGGGGAGCTGTTTTTT.

V gene TRBV7-6 combines with J gene TRBJ2-2, with 12 bases aligning to TRBD2. The trim removed 2 bases at V and 3 bases at J, leaving 4 bases unmatched. This CDR3 spans 17 amino acids. Germline V CDR1 and CDR2: SGHVS, FNYEAQ. Here the CDR3 reads CASSLSSGRAYTGELFF. As DNA, the CDR3 is TGTGCCAGCAGCTTATCTAGCGGGAGGGCGTACACCGGGGAGCTGTTTTTT.

Written as DNA, the CDR3 is TGTGCCAGCAGCCAACCGGTGCAGGGGGCCTACGAGCAGTACTTC. Encoded protein: CASSQPVQGAYEQYF. The chain employs TRBV6-5 and TRBJ2-7, with TRBD1 matching 7 bases. With 6 bases clipped from V and 2 bases from J, the junction kept 10 bases outside the gene matches. CDR1 and CDR2 from the germline V gene are MNHEY and SVGAGI. The CDR3 length is 15 residues.

V gene TRBV10-2 combines with J gene TRBJ1-5, with 8 bases lining up with TRBD1. The trim removed 11 bases at V and 5 bases at J, leaving 8 bases unmatched. Germline V gene sequence: CDR1 WSHSY, CDR2 SAAADI. There are 13 residues in the CDR3. The chain's CDR3 is CAAGTGPHQPQHF. In nucleotides, the CDR3 is TGCGCCGCCGGGACAGGTCCCCATCAGCCCCAGCATTTT.